This TCR beta chain came from a study of blood T cells in healthy people across ages. Study at large: Capturing about one barcoded beta molecule per two T cells was achieved by template switching.

Germline values: CDR1 SGHTA, CDR2 FQGNSA. The CDR3 totals 12 residues. V was shortened by 3 bases and J by 14 bases, with 15 bases between the two germline ends. Per-sample yields of isolated PBMCs were at least 6 million. A second PCR, run for about 7 to 11 cycles, used a sample-barcoded 5' primer plus a J-beta primer mix. Each of the cDNA molecules was tagged by a template-switch adaptor with 12 random nucleotides. MiXCR, run by TCRdb on the 5' RACE reads, gives a single entry per CDR3 protein. The top ten clones hold about 22% of a sample with about 600,000 distinct CDR3 sequences, 47% of them seen once.

J is TRBJ2-3 and V is TRBV7-2; no clear D. The sample consisted of blood. The source of this sequence is a man at least 80 years old in good health. The DNA of the CDR3 is TGTGCCAGCAGCTTCGGAGCCGCCCCGATGTATTTT. It translates to CASSFGAAPMYF. The full variable domain, in which reference TRBV7-2 and TRBJ2-3 provide the parts outside the CDR3, is GAGVSQSPSNKVTEKGKDVELRCDPISGHTALYWYRQSLGQGLEFLIYFQGNSAPDKSGLPSDRFSAERTGGSVSTLTIQRTQQEDSAVYLCASSFGAAPMYFGPGTRLTVL.